These 9 T cell receptor beta chains originate from one sample sequenced in a study of cytomegalovirus exposure and HLA in healthy donors. Method: immunoSEQ multiplex PCR; TCRdb's copy keeps in-frame clones and lacks some. Of about 120,000 clones in the sample, over 75% are singletons; the top ten hold 2.1%. The sequencing sample was made of PBMCs. The origin of the receptors is a woman in her thirties in good health and CMV-seronegative.

The chain is built from TRBV19 and TRBJ1-3; the match to TRBD1 covers 8 bases. CDR1 LNHDA and CDR2 SQIVND come from the germline V gene (reference sequence). This CDR3 is built from 14 residues. Unmatched junction bases numbered 6, after V lost 7 bases and J lost 4 bases. This CDR3 is CASTDRGSGNTIYF. The CDR3 DNA follows: TGTGCCAGTACCGACAGGGGATCCGGAAACACCATATATTTT.

The gene calls are TRBV15 and TRBJ1-5, with TRBD1 identical over 10 bases. CDR1 and CDR2 from the germline V gene are LNHNV and YYDKDF (reference sequence). This CDR3 comprises 17 residues. The junction had 7 bases not matched to a gene; V was cut back by 0 bases and J by 5 bases. CDR3 region: CATSRDWDRGSYQPQHF. As DNA, the CDR3 is TGTGCCACCAGCAGAGATTGGGACAGGGGCAGTTATCAGCCCCAGCATTTT.

This clone was detected only once. J is TRBJ2-5 and V is TRBV19; 8 bases are shared with TRBD2. CDR3 length: 16 amino acids. From germline, CDR1 is LNHDA and CDR2 SQIVND (reference sequence). V dropped 5 bases and J dropped 5; count of bases not matched to a gene: 13. The CDR3 here is CASSALGGGGGETQYF. Here the CDR3 DNA reads TGTGCCAGTAGTGCCCTCGGGGGGGGTGGAGGGGAGACCCAGTACTTC.

The chain carries TRBV9 and TRBJ1-1; D is undetermined. This CDR3 region has 13 residues. CDR1 and CDR2 from the germline V gene are SGDLS and YYNGEE. V lost 4 bases and J 3 bases, leaving 10 bases between the germline ends. CDR3 loop: CASSFTPDTEAFF. The CDR3 DNA sequence: TGTGCCAGCAGCTTCACACCAGACACTGAAGCTTTCTTT. The full variable domain, rest sourced from reference TRBV9 and TRBJ1-1, is DSGVTQTPKHLITATGQRVTLRCSPRSGDLSVYWYQQSLDQGLQFLIQYYNGEERAKGNILERFSAQQFPDLHSELNLSSLELGDSALYFCASSFTPDTEAFFGQGTRLTVV.

This chain links TRBV7-9 with TRBJ1-6; a weak D match, TRBD1 (5 bases). With 5 bases removed from V and 6 bases from J, the gap between germline ends came to 11 bases. CDR1 is SEHNR and CDR2 is FQNEAQ in the germline V gene (reference sequence). The CDR3 is made up of 14 amino acids. CDR3 in DNA: TGTGCCAGCAGCCCAGGGTTAGGTAATTCACCCCTCCACTTT. Protein: CASSPGLGNSPLHF. Complete variable domain (other parts from reference TRBV7-9 and TRBJ1-6): DTGVSQNPRHKITKRGQNVTFRCDPISEHNRLYWYRQTLGQGPEFLTYFQNEAQLEKSRLLSDRFSAERPKGSFSTLEIQRTEQGDSAMYLCASSPGLGNSPLHFGNGTRLTVT.

The chain uses TRBV7-9 and TRBJ2-3; D not resolved. Trimming shortened V by 1 base and J by 1 base, and 9 bases separated the two germline ends. Germline-derived CDR1 and CDR2 are SEHNR and FQNEAQ (reference sequence). There are 15 residues in the CDR3. The CDR3 DNA sequence: TGTGCCAGCAGCTTAGGCGCTTTCGGCACAGATACGCAGTATTTT. Its protein is CASSLGAFGTDTQYF.

This clone was observed a single time. The chain couples TRBV30 to TRBJ1-1; D is unresolved. Germline V gene sequence: CDR1 GTSNPN, CDR2 SVGIG (reference sequence). This CDR3 has 12 residues. V shed 2 bases and J shed 4 bases, with 8 bases lying between them. The CDR3, as DNA: TGTGCCTGGAGTTGGGCCCTCACTGAAGCTTTCTTT. This codes for CAWSWALTEAFF. Full variable domain (remainder filled in from reference TRBV30 and TRBJ1-1): SQTIHQWPATLVQPVGSPLSLECTVEGTSNPNLYWYRQAAGRGLQLLFYSVGIGQISSEVPQNLSASRPQDRQFILSSKKLLLSDSGFYLCAWSWALTEAFFGQGTRLTVV.

This sequence joins TRBV6-6 and TRBJ2-5; D possibly corresponds to TRBD1 (5 bases). Germline loops: CDR1 MNHNY, CDR2 SVGAGI (reference sequence). V was trimmed by 2 bases and J by 3 bases, leaving 16 bases between them. The CDR3 spans 16 residues. The CDR3 sequence: CASSYPPQAGKETQYF. The CDR3 DNA follows: TGTGCCAGCAGTTACCCCCCACAGGCAGGGAAAGAGACCCAGTACTTC.

In its sample, this clone was seen a few times. The genes are TRBV7-9 and TRBJ1-1; a possible D gene is TRBD1 (6 bases). V shed 5 bases and J shed 1 base, with 17 bases lying between them. The germline V gene encodes CDR1 SEHNR and CDR2 FQNEAQ (reference sequence). CDR3 size: 16 residues. CDR3 DNA: TGTGCCAGCAGCACGGGACACCTGAGGGAGAACACTGAAGCTTTCTTT. Protein: CASSTGHLRENTEAFF.